This T cell receptor (beta chain) was retrieved from a study of OX40 agonist ivuxolimab in advanced cancers. Turning to the study itself: Males comprised over 80% of the group, whose mean age was about 61 years (range roughly 20 to 90). Whole-study findings and limits: At 0.1 to 3.0 mg/kg, CD4+ and CD8+ blood T cells expanded clonally by week 6.

The germline V gene encodes CDR1 SGHAT and CDR2 FQNNGV. The CDR3 has 11 residues. With 5 bases removed from V and 3 bases from J, the gap between germline ends came to 3 bases. A word on this clone: Its cognate antigen is unknown.

Generated by immunoSEQ multiplex PCR, the TCRdb table keeps only in-frame clones and is missing some. The profile covers about 79,000 clones, with about 88% appearing a single time and approximately 13% taken by the ten largest. The sequence was obtained from an adult with an advanced solid tumor such as melanoma, head and neck, liver or kidney cancer. The chain carries TRBV11-2 and TRBJ2-3; D is unresolved. The material was CD4+ or CD8+ T cells sorted from blood, obtained in a trial of the OX40 agonist ivuxolimab. CDR3 sequence: CASSQTDTQYF. The CDR3 nucleotides read TGTGCCAGCAGCCAGACAGATACGCAGTATTTT.